This is a list of T cell receptor beta chains from one sample in a study of T-cell memory formation after mild COVID-19. TCRdb independently ran MiXCR on the 5' RACE reads; one entry per CDR3 protein. The sample has about 100,000 distinct CDR3 sequences; about 18% are singletons. Sequencing was carried out using PBMCs or a T cell subset sorted from them (not recorded which). Every receptor here comes from a man younger than 30 who had mild COVID-19 (a few samples of this study predate the infection). Cell type and time point are not known. The CDR3 runs from the conserved cysteine through the conserved F or W. The D gene is left open where the match is weak. Part of the rows lack a size; the others show once, few, many or a class for expanded clones.

clone_size	d_call	j_call	v_call	cdr3_aa	cdr3_nt
-	-	TRBJ1-2	TRBV7-2	CASSPGARSYGYTF	TGTGCCAGCAGCCCCGGAGCCCGCAGCTATGGCTACACCTTC
-	-	TRBJ2-7	TRBV5-1	CASSLALPISRDVSYEQYF	TGCGCCAGCAGCTTGGCACTTCCTATCAGCCGGGACGTCTCCTACGAGCAGTACTTC
-	-	TRBJ2-7	TRBV6-2/TRBV6-3	CASRSTRGMGYEQYF	TGTGCCAGCAGAAGTACTAGAGGAATGGGGTACGAGCAGTACTTC
-	TRBD2	TRBJ2-1	TRBV19	CASRSVGGVNEQFF	TGTGCCAGTAGGTCCGTGGGGGGGGTCAATGAGCAGTTCTTC
few	-	TRBJ1-2	TRBV7-2	CASSRRAASGYTF	TGTGCCAGCAGCCGCCGAGCGGCGAGTGGCTACACCTTC
few	-	TRBJ1-5	TRBV28	CASRGWSGIQPQHF	TGTGCCAGCAGGGGGTGGTCGGGGATACAGCCCCAGCATTTT
few	TRBD1	TRBJ1-1	TRBV7-3	CASSMVGDRVPNTEAFF	TGTGCCAGCAGCATGGTCGGCGACAGGGTGCCGAACACTGAAGCTTTCTTT
-	-	TRBJ2-6	TRBV5-1	CASSLGLFSGANVLTF	TGCGCCAGCAGCTTGGGTCTGTTCTCTGGGGCCAACGTCCTGACTTTC
few	-	TRBJ1-6	TRBV7-9	CASSHGRASYNSPLHF	TGTGCCAGCAGCCACGGAAGGGCCTCGTATAATTCACCCCTCCACTTT
-	-	TRBJ2-2	TRBV14	CASSQLQWRSNTGELFF	TGTGCCAGCAGCCAGCTCCAGTGGAGGTCGAACACCGGGGAGCTGTTTTTT
-	-	TRBJ1-1	TRBV5-1	CASSLELTGKGEAFF	TGCGCCAGCAGCTTGGAGCTTACAGGGAAAGGTGAAGCTTTCTTT